Listed below are T cell receptor beta chains from one sample, sequenced in a study of T cell changes during pregnancy in multiple sclerosis. The data were produced by immunoSEQ multiplex PCR, yet TCRdb's version contains in-frame clones alone and is incomplete. The sample shows about 54,000 clones, more than 85% of them seen only once. This specimen consisted of peripheral blood, obtained after pregnancy. These receptors were collected from a female donor in good health, enrolled as a control in a pregnancy study. CDR3s leave out the opening cysteine and the closing phenylalanine or tryptophan.

CDR3aa: ASSQRTGGETQY
j_gene: TRBJ2-5
v_gene: TRBV4-2
len: 12

CDR3aa: ASSQGPGTGGRITEAF
j_gene: TRBJ1-1
v_gene: TRBV14
len: 16

CDR3aa: SVASGRYEQY
j_gene: TRBJ2-7
v_gene: TRBV29-1
len: 10

CDR3aa: ASSLVGTGPEKLF
j_gene: TRBJ1-4
v_gene: TRBV5-1
len: 13

CDR3aa: ASGDRANYGYT
j_gene: TRBJ1-2
v_gene: TRBV6-5
len: 11

CDR3aa: ASSLGVNRGHEQF
j_gene: TRBJ2-1
v_gene: TRBV7-9
len: 13

CDR3aa: ATSRDEHSGNTIY
j_gene: TRBJ1-3
v_gene: TRBV15
len: 13

CDR3aa: ASSLATSSYEQY
j_gene: TRBJ2-7
v_gene: TRBV7-8
len: 12

CDR3aa: ASSLDQRYNEQF
j_gene: TRBJ2-1
v_gene: TRBV11-3
len: 12

CDR3aa: ASSYGTPGTGNTIY
j_gene: TRBJ1-3
v_gene: TRBV6-6
len: 14

CDR3aa: ASSLRQGAGDTQY
j_gene: TRBJ2-3
v_gene: TRBV5-1
len: 13

CDR3aa: ASSYSPQGEGEQY
j_gene: TRBJ2-7
v_gene: TRBV6-5
len: 13

CDR3aa: ASSLSGSLTGELF
j_gene: TRBJ2-2
v_gene: TRBV7-8
len: 13

CDR3aa: ASSLDTDSPLH
j_gene: TRBJ1-6
v_gene: TRBV28
len: 11

CDR3aa: ASSAPRQISNSPLH
j_gene: TRBJ1-6
v_gene: TRBV7-2
len: 14

CDR3aa: AISESEGTYGYT
j_gene: TRBJ1-2
v_gene: TRBV10-3
len: 12

CDR3aa: ASSKQTGVHEQY
j_gene: TRBJ2-7
v_gene: TRBV27
len: 12

CDR3aa: ASSKEQGLTNEKLF
j_gene: TRBJ1-4
v_gene: TRBV19
len: 14

CDR3aa: ASSPGLAASYNEQF
j_gene: TRBJ2-1
v_gene: TRBV18
len: 14

CDR3aa: ASIRTGNSYNEQF
j_gene: TRBJ2-1
v_gene: TRBV28
len: 13

CDR3aa: ASSPGLAGGLTYEQY
j_gene: TRBJ2-7
v_gene: TRBV9
len: 15

CDR3aa: ASSFGTGVNTEAF
j_gene: TRBJ1-1
v_gene: TRBV5-6
len: 13